This is a list of T cell receptor beta chains from one sample in a study of blood T cell repertoires in COVID-19. Libraries were prepared by immunoSEQ multiplex PCR; TCRdb keeps only in-frame clonotypes and omits some of them. The sample lists 140,000 or so clones, roughly 80% seen once, with 4% to 5% in the top ten. The sample comprised peripheral blood. These receptors all come from a woman of 80 years or more with acute or convalescent COVID-19. Both conserved end residues are part of each CDR3. The D gene is left open where the match is weak. Part of the rows lack a size; the others show once, few, many or a class for expanded clones.

clone size	V gene	D gene	J gene	CDR3 protein	CDR3 DNA
NA	TRBV20-1	TRBD1	TRBJ2-7	CSASTGTGGDEQYF	TGCAGTGCTAGTACCGGGACAGGGGGTGACGAGCAGTACTTC
NA	TRBV4-2	TRBD2	TRBJ2-3	CASSLTSGSTDTQYF	TGTGCCAGCAGCCTGACTAGCGGGAGCACAGATACGCAGTATTTT
NA	TRBV4-2	NA	TRBJ1-6	CASSQDRAGIYNSPLHF	TGTGCCAGCAGCCAAGATCGCGCGGGAATCTATAATTCACCCCTCCACTTT
once	TRBV11-2	TRBD1	TRBJ1-4	CASSRRQGDTTNEKLFF	TGTGCCAGCAGCAGACGACAGGGGGATACAACTAATGAAAAACTGTTTTTT
once	TRBV6-5	NA	TRBJ1-5	CASSTLGADQPQHF	TGTGCCAGCAGTACATTGGGGGCTGATCAGCCCCAGCATTTT
NA	TRBV19	TRBD1	TRBJ1-5	CASSGTGNQPQHF	TGTGCCAGTTCCGGGACAGGGAATCAGCCCCAGCATTTT
NA	TRBV5-1	NA	TRBJ1-4	CASSRGNEKLFF	TGCGCCAGCAGTAGGGGTAATGAAAAACTGTTTTTT
NA	TRBV2	TRBD1	TRBJ2-7	CASRKDRAGEQYF	TGTGCCAGCAGGAAAGACAGGGCTGGCGAGCAGTACTTC
NA	TRBV19	NA	TRBJ2-7	CASSITGSYEQYF	TGTGCCAGTAGTATAACTGGGAGCTACGAGCAGTACTTC
once	TRBV7-9	NA	TRBJ1-1	CASSSNFKNEAFF	TGTGCCAGCAGCTCCAACTTCAAGAATGAAGCTTTCTTT
NA	TRBV5-5	NA	TRBJ1-4	CASSLEDTATNEKLFF	TGTGCCAGCAGCTTGGAGGACACAGCAACTAATGAAAAACTGTTTTTT
NA	TRBV11-2	TRBD2	TRBJ2-1	CASSLGGTVYNEQFF	TGTGCCAGCAGCTTGGGGGGGACTGTCTACAATGAGCAGTTCTTC
once	TRBV14	NA	TRBJ1-3	CASSAKGVWRGVRGNTIYF	TGTGCCAGCAGCGCGAAGGGTGTCTGGCGCGGGGTACGTGGAAACACCATATATTTT
NA	TRBV19	TRBD1	TRBJ2-6	CASTSAGTDYSGANVLTF	TGTGCCAGTACCTCAGCCGGGACAGACTACTCTGGGGCCAACGTCCTGACTTTC
NA	TRBV12-3/TRBV12-4	TRBD2	TRBJ2-7	CASTGLAGNEQYF	TGTGCCAGCACCGGACTAGCGGGCAACGAGCAGTACTTC